This is a list of T cell receptor beta chains from one sample in a study of blood T cell repertoires in COVID-19. The table came from immunoSEQ multiplex PCR; TCRdb's copy has only in-frame clones and leaves some out. The table shows about 190,000 clones, with 70% to 90% occurring only once. Material for sequencing was peripheral blood. Receptors originate from a man aged 30-40 years with acute or convalescent COVID-19. The CDR3 runs from the conserved cysteine through the conserved F or W. Each record gives: CDR3 protein, CDR3 DNA, clone size, J gene, CDR3 length, V gene, D gene. A D gene is named only where the DNA matches it firmly. Size is omitted from some rows. Given values are once, few, many or a class for expanded clones.

CDR3 protein: CASSLSSGNNSPLHF
CDR3 DNA: TGCGCCAGCAGCTTGTCCTCGGGGAATAATTCACCCCTCCACTTT
clone size: -
J gene: TRBJ1-6
CDR3 length: 15
V gene: TRBV5-1
D gene: -

CDR3 protein: CASSLNGADTQYF
CDR3 DNA: TGCGCCAGCAGCTTAAACGGGGCAGATACGCAGTATTTT
clone size: -
J gene: TRBJ2-3
CDR3 length: 13
V gene: TRBV5-1
D gene: -

CDR3 protein: CATSLSYLNTGELFF
CDR3 DNA: TGTGCCACCAGCCTGTCCTACCTGAACACCGGGGAGCTGTTTTTT
clone size: -
J gene: TRBJ2-2
CDR3 length: 15
V gene: TRBV15
D gene: -

CDR3 protein: CASSLGQGNTIYF
CDR3 DNA: TGTGCCAGCAGCCTGGGACAAGGAAACACCATATATTTT
clone size: -
J gene: TRBJ1-3
CDR3 length: 13
V gene: TRBV5-4
D gene: -

CDR3 protein: CASSTGFNSPLHF
CDR3 DNA: TGTGCCAGCAGCACAGGTTTCAATTCACCCCTCCACTTT
clone size: -
J gene: TRBJ1-6
CDR3 length: 13
V gene: TRBV7-8
D gene: -

CDR3 protein: CASSQTGGLGRNSPLHF
CDR3 DNA: TGCGCCAGCAGTCAAACAGGGGGCCTCGGTCGTAATTCACCCCTCCACTTT
clone size: -
J gene: TRBJ1-6
CDR3 length: 17
V gene: TRBV23-1
D gene: TRBD1

CDR3 protein: CSVDRDSNTEAFF
CDR3 DNA: TGCAGCGTTGACAGGGATTCGAACACTGAAGCTTTCTTT
clone size: -
J gene: TRBJ1-1
CDR3 length: 13
V gene: TRBV29-1
D gene: -

CDR3 protein: CASSLASGWSNSPLHF
CDR3 DNA: TGTGCCAGCAGCTTAGCGTCGGGGTGGAGTAATTCACCCCTCCACTTT
clone size: -
J gene: TRBJ1-6
CDR3 length: 16
V gene: TRBV7-8
D gene: -

CDR3 protein: CAWAPGQGIRVYGYTF
CDR3 DNA: TGTGCCTGGGCCCCGGGACAGGGGATTCGGGTCTATGGCTACACCTTC
clone size: -
J gene: TRBJ1-2
CDR3 length: 16
V gene: TRBV30
D gene: TRBD1

CDR3 protein: CASSLSPVTIPDTQYF
CDR3 DNA: TGCGCCAGCAGCTTATCCCCGGTGACTATACCAGATACGCAGTATTTT
clone size: -
J gene: TRBJ2-3
CDR3 length: 16
V gene: TRBV5-1
D gene: -

CDR3 protein: CASSPFEGGGYTF
CDR3 DNA: TGTGCCAGCTCACCATTCGAGGGAGGGGGCTACACCTTC
clone size: -
J gene: TRBJ1-2
CDR3 length: 13
V gene: TRBV18
D gene: -

CDR3 protein: CASTLGQYNSPLHF
CDR3 DNA: TGTGCCAGCACCCTCGGACAGTATAATTCACCCCTCCACTTT
clone size: few
J gene: TRBJ1-6
CDR3 length: 14
V gene: TRBV27
D gene: -

CDR3 protein: CASSPRGQGGPIAYEQYF
CDR3 DNA: TGTGCCAGCTCACCCCGAGGACAGGGAGGTCCTATCGCCTACGAGCAGTACTTC
clone size: -
J gene: TRBJ2-7
CDR3 length: 18
V gene: TRBV18
D gene: TRBD1

CDR3 protein: CASSDRGTLGNTIYF
CDR3 DNA: TGTGCCAGCAGTGACCGGGGGACTCTTGGAAACACCATATATTTT
clone size: -
J gene: TRBJ1-3
CDR3 length: 15
V gene: TRBV6-6
D gene: -

CDR3 protein: CASRGLFSSGNTIYF
CDR3 DNA: TGTGCCAGTAGGGGCCTATTCAGCTCTGGAAACACCATATATTTT
clone size: -
J gene: TRBJ1-3
CDR3 length: 15
V gene: TRBV19
D gene: -

CDR3 protein: CASSEGVRGRLFF
CDR3 DNA: TGTGCCAGCAGTGAAGGAGTGAGGGGGCGGCTGTTTTTT
clone size: -
J gene: TRBJ2-2
CDR3 length: 13
V gene: TRBV2
D gene: TRBD1

CDR3 protein: CATSPRTVSNQPQHF
CDR3 DNA: TGTGCCACCAGCCCCAGGACAGTTAGCAATCAGCCCCAGCATTTT
clone size: -
J gene: TRBJ1-5
CDR3 length: 15
V gene: TRBV15
D gene: -

CDR3 protein: CASNSGSVGEQFF
CDR3 DNA: TGTGCCAGCAATAGCGGGAGTGTTGGAGAGCAGTTCTTC
clone size: once
J gene: TRBJ2-1
CDR3 length: 13
V gene: TRBV28
D gene: TRBD2

CDR3 protein: CASSQKDWTSGDSTDTQYF
CDR3 DNA: TGCGCCAGCAGCCAAAAAGATTGGACTAGCGGGGATAGCACAGATACGCAGTATTTT
clone size: -
J gene: TRBJ2-3
CDR3 length: 19
V gene: TRBV4-1
D gene: TRBD2

CDR3 protein: CASSVSGATGDGYTF
CDR3 DNA: TGTGCCAGCAGTGTGTCCGGAGCGACAGGAGATGGCTACACCTTC
clone size: -
J gene: TRBJ1-2
CDR3 length: 15
V gene: TRBV6-4
D gene: -

CDR3 protein: CASSFQGTKGTDTQYF
CDR3 DNA: TGCGCCAGCAGCTTCCAGGGGACCAAGGGCACAGATACGCAGTATTTT
clone size: -
J gene: TRBJ2-3
CDR3 length: 16
V gene: TRBV5-1
D gene: -

CDR3 protein: CASHRGGANVLTF
CDR3 DNA: TGTGCCAGTCACCGGGGTGGGGCCAACGTCCTGACTTTC
clone size: -
J gene: TRBJ2-6
CDR3 length: 13
V gene: TRBV6-5
D gene: -

CDR3 protein: CASSDQTGGNTEAFF
CDR3 DNA: TGTGCCAGCAGTGATCAGACAGGGGGGAACACTGAAGCTTTCTTT
clone size: -
J gene: TRBJ1-1
CDR3 length: 15
V gene: TRBV2
D gene: TRBD1

CDR3 protein: CASSLDLGLAGADTQYF
CDR3 DNA: TGTGCCAGCAGCTTAGACCTGGGACTAGCGGGAGCAGATACGCAGTATTTT
clone size: -
J gene: TRBJ2-3
CDR3 length: 17
V gene: TRBV11-2
D gene: TRBD2

CDR3 protein: CATSPQAGYQETQYF
CDR3 DNA: TGTGCCACCAGTCCCCAGGCGGGGTACCAAGAGACCCAGTACTTC
clone size: -
J gene: TRBJ2-5
CDR3 length: 15
V gene: TRBV24-1
D gene: -

CDR3 protein: CASSLASYNEQFF
CDR3 DNA: TGCGCCAGCAGCTTGGCCAGTTACAATGAGCAGTTCTTC
clone size: -
J gene: TRBJ2-1
CDR3 length: 13
V gene: TRBV5-1
D gene: -

CDR3 protein: CASSYPGGGEAFF
CDR3 DNA: TGTGCCAGCAGTTACCCAGGGGGCGGCGAAGCTTTCTTT
clone size: -
J gene: TRBJ1-1
CDR3 length: 13
V gene: TRBV6-6
D gene: TRBD1

CDR3 protein: CATSRTSGASYEQYF
CDR3 DNA: TGTGCCACCAGCAGGACTAGCGGGGCCTCCTACGAGCAGTACTTC
clone size: few
J gene: TRBJ2-7
CDR3 length: 15
V gene: TRBV15
D gene: TRBD2

CDR3 protein: CASSTRQVYYGYTF
CDR3 DNA: TGTGCCAGCAGTACTCGACAGGTATACTATGGCTACACCTTC
clone size: -
J gene: TRBJ1-2
CDR3 length: 14
V gene: TRBV27
D gene: -

CDR3 protein: CASSEGATQHF
CDR3 DNA: TGTGCCAGCAGTGAAGGGGCTACACAGCATTTT
clone size: once
J gene: TRBJ1-5
CDR3 length: 11
V gene: TRBV6-1
D gene: -

CDR3 protein: CASSTTGSGNQPQHF
CDR3 DNA: TGTGCCAGCAGCACAACGGGGTCCGGCAATCAGCCCCAGCATTTT
clone size: -
J gene: TRBJ1-5
CDR3 length: 15
V gene: TRBV6-5
D gene: -

CDR3 protein: CASRLADSYNEQFF
CDR3 DNA: TGTGCCAGCAGACTAGCGGACTCCTACAATGAGCAGTTCTTC
clone size: once
J gene: TRBJ2-1
CDR3 length: 14
V gene: TRBV6-6
D gene: TRBD2

CDR3 protein: CASVAGGTYGYTF
CDR3 DNA: TGTGCCAGCGTCGCCGGCGGGACCTATGGCTACACCTTC
clone size: -
J gene: TRBJ1-2
CDR3 length: 13
V gene: TRBV5-4
D gene: -

CDR3 protein: CASSRPTDSGANVLTF
CDR3 DNA: TGTGCCAGCTCACGCCCGACAGATTCTGGGGCCAACGTCCTGACTTTC
clone size: -
J gene: TRBJ2-6
CDR3 length: 16
V gene: TRBV18
D gene: -

CDR3 protein: CASSLGGTMSLGIEQFF
CDR3 DNA: TGCGCCAGCAGCTTGGGGGGGACTATGTCACTGGGGATAGAGCAGTTCTTC
clone size: -
J gene: TRBJ2-1
CDR3 length: 17
V gene: TRBV5-1
D gene: TRBD2

CDR3 protein: CASSLGGSGNTIYF
CDR3 DNA: TGCGCCAGCAGCTTGGGAGGTTCTGGAAACACCATATATTTT
clone size: -
J gene: TRBJ1-3
CDR3 length: 14
V gene: TRBV5-1
D gene: -

CDR3 protein: CASSGSGTGLGYTF
CDR3 DNA: TGTGCCAGCAGTGGATCCGGGACAGGGTTAGGCTACACCTTC
clone size: -
J gene: TRBJ1-2
CDR3 length: 14
V gene: TRBV28
D gene: TRBD1

CDR3 protein: CASSPNRGTEAFF
CDR3 DNA: TGTGCCAGCAGCCCCAATAGGGGCACTGAAGCTTTCTTT
clone size: -
J gene: TRBJ1-1
CDR3 length: 13
V gene: TRBV3-1/TRBV3-2
D gene: -

CDR3 protein: CASSLVSTYEQYF
CDR3 DNA: TGTGCCAGCAGCTTGGTCTCTACCTACGAGCAGTACTTC
clone size: -
J gene: TRBJ2-7
CDR3 length: 13
V gene: TRBV5-5
D gene: -

CDR3 protein: CASSGQGFAVGYTF
CDR3 DNA: TGTGCCAGTAGTGGACAGGGGTTCGCGGTTGGCTACACCTTC
clone size: -
J gene: TRBJ1-2
CDR3 length: 14
V gene: TRBV19
D gene: TRBD1

CDR3 protein: CASTKTGGKGLETQYF
CDR3 DNA: TGTGCCAGCACAAAAACAGGGGGCAAGGGTCTCGAGACCCAGTACTTC
clone size: many
J gene: TRBJ2-5
CDR3 length: 16
V gene: TRBV3-1/TRBV3-2
D gene: TRBD1

CDR3 protein: CASSLRGSSGSKTDTQYF
CDR3 DNA: TGTGCCAGCAGCCTCAGGGGGAGTAGCGGGAGTAAGACAGATACGCAGTATTTT
clone size: -
J gene: TRBJ2-3
CDR3 length: 18
V gene: TRBV7-3
D gene: TRBD2

CDR3 protein: CASSQRGFATNEKLFF
CDR3 DNA: TGTGCCAGCAGCCAACGCGGGTTTGCAACTAATGAAAAACTGTTTTTT
clone size: -
J gene: TRBJ1-4
CDR3 length: 16
V gene: TRBV3-1/TRBV3-2
D gene: -

CDR3 protein: CASSLGGGEETQYF
CDR3 DNA: TGTGCCAGCAGCTTAGGAGGGGGCGAGGAGACCCAGTACTTC
clone size: -
J gene: TRBJ2-5
CDR3 length: 14
V gene: TRBV11-3
D gene: TRBD1

CDR3 protein: CASSLVAGNPDTQYF
CDR3 DNA: TGTGCCAGCAGCTTAGTTGCGGGGAACCCAGATACGCAGTATTTT
clone size: -
J gene: TRBJ2-3
CDR3 length: 15
V gene: TRBV11-2
D gene: -

CDR3 protein: CASSSGTGELFF
CDR3 DNA: TGTGCCAGCTCTTCGGGCACCGGGGAGCTGTTTTTT
clone size: -
J gene: TRBJ2-2
CDR3 length: 12
V gene: TRBV18
D gene: -

CDR3 protein: CSVGPISGANVLTF
CDR3 DNA: TGCAGCGTTGGTCCCATCTCTGGGGCCAACGTCCTGACTTTC
clone size: -
J gene: TRBJ2-6
CDR3 length: 14
V gene: TRBV29-1
D gene: -

CDR3 protein: CASSYSGSRSPLHF
CDR3 DNA: TGTGCCAGCAGTTACTCGGGCAGTAGGTCACCCCTCCACTTT
clone size: -
J gene: TRBJ1-6
CDR3 length: 14
V gene: TRBV6-5
D gene: -

CDR3 protein: CASSPLASSSYNEQFF
CDR3 DNA: TGCGCCAGCAGCCCCCTAGCGTCAAGCTCCTACAATGAGCAGTTCTTC
clone size: -
J gene: TRBJ2-1
CDR3 length: 16
V gene: TRBV5-1
D gene: -

CDR3 protein: CASSLVQGYEQYF
CDR3 DNA: TGTGCCAGCAGCTTGGTGCAGGGCTACGAGCAGTACTTC
clone size: -
J gene: TRBJ2-7
CDR3 length: 13
V gene: TRBV5-6
D gene: -

CDR3 protein: CASSSVAGTHEQYF
CDR3 DNA: TGCGCCAGCAGCTCAGTAGCGGGGACGCACGAGCAGTACTTC
clone size: -
J gene: TRBJ2-7
CDR3 length: 14
V gene: TRBV5-1
D gene: TRBD2

CDR3 protein: CASSQDRLAEITGELFF
CDR3 DNA: TGTGCCAGCAGCCAAGATCGTCTAGCGGAAATCACCGGGGAGCTGTTTTTT
clone size: -
J gene: TRBJ2-2
CDR3 length: 17
V gene: TRBV3-1/TRBV3-2
D gene: TRBD2

CDR3 protein: CAWSGRTEAFF
CDR3 DNA: TGTGCCTGGAGTGGTCGCACTGAAGCTTTCTTT
clone size: -
J gene: TRBJ1-1
CDR3 length: 11
V gene: TRBV30
D gene: -

CDR3 protein: CASSVTDSSHISYTF
CDR3 DNA: TGTGCCAGCAGCGTTACGGACAGCTCGCATATTAGCTACACCTTC
clone size: -
J gene: TRBJ1-2
CDR3 length: 15
V gene: TRBV9
D gene: -

CDR3 protein: CASSLDGLANEQFF
CDR3 DNA: TGTGCCAGCAGCTTAGATGGTTTAGCCAATGAGCAGTTCTTC
clone size: -
J gene: TRBJ2-1
CDR3 length: 14
V gene: TRBV11-2
D gene: -

CDR3 protein: CASSLVSLPNSGANVLTF
CDR3 DNA: TGTGCCAGCAGCCTAGTGAGCCTTCCGAACTCTGGGGCCAACGTCCTGACTTTC
clone size: few
J gene: TRBJ2-6
CDR3 length: 18
V gene: TRBV7-2
D gene: -

CDR3 protein: CASRRSRDRYNEQFF
CDR3 DNA: TGTGCCAGCAGACGATCCCGGGACAGATACAATGAGCAGTTCTTC
clone size: -
J gene: TRBJ2-1
CDR3 length: 15
V gene: TRBV3-1/TRBV3-2
D gene: TRBD1

CDR3 protein: CASSQNPYEQYF
CDR3 DNA: TGTGCCAGCAGCCAGAACCCCTACGAGCAGTACTTC
clone size: -
J gene: TRBJ2-7
CDR3 length: 12
V gene: TRBV9
D gene: -

CDR3 protein: CASSLGAGAANTEAFF
CDR3 DNA: TGCGCCAGCAGCTTGGGGGCAGGGGCCGCGAACACTGAAGCTTTCTTT
clone size: few
J gene: TRBJ1-1
CDR3 length: 16
V gene: TRBV5-1
D gene: -

CDR3 protein: CASSDTTGTSGSNEQFF
CDR3 DNA: TGTGCCAGCAGCGACACCACCGGGACTAGCGGATCCAATGAGCAGTTCTTC
clone size: -
J gene: TRBJ2-1
CDR3 length: 17
V gene: TRBV9
D gene: TRBD2